This T cell receptor (beta chain) came from a study of T cell repertoires in cytomegalovirus infection. Study as a whole: CMV infection together with matching HLA type was indicated by public TCR beta signatures.

Each CDR3 protein is one row after TCRdb ran MiXCR on the reads. The table lists hundreds of thousands of distinct CDR3 sequences, 15% to 20% of them singletons. Ten or more counts support this clonotype. No antigen is known for it. Study-wide results and caveats: The cumulative frequency of public TCR beta families distinguished individuals who carried CMV together with the relevant HLA. HLA-C-restricted TCR beta clonotypes specific for CMV led the ex vivo response.

The CDR3 has 12 amino acids. Trimming took 2 bases from V and 11 from J, leaving 12 bases between them. The chain is built from TRBV12-3 or TRBV12-4 and TRBJ1-1; no reliable D call. Sequenced sample: PBMCs. The sequence came from a human donor in good health (CMV status not recorded). Some clones in this sample may be carry-over from other donors' samples. DNA for the CDR3: TGTGCCAGCAGTTTACCCCCCTATCCGGCTTTCTTT. Its protein product is CASSLPPYPAFF.